This T cell receptor (beta chain) was sequenced during a study of T cell responses to AZD1222 COVID-19 vaccine. With V trimmed by 5 bases and J by 3 bases, 9 bases remained unmatched. Germline-derived CDR1 and CDR2 are LNHDA and SQIVND (reference sequence). The CDR3 sequence is 15 residues long. Generated by immunoSEQ multiplex PCR, the TCRdb table keeps only in-frame clones and is missing some. The sample comprises 100,000 to 150,000 clones, 92% of which are singletons, and roughly 1% rests with the top ten. The study's findings and limits: Mostly white British, mostly female donors; authors suggested clonal diversity may be underestimated. Baseline serology detected seropositivity in only six AZD1222 recipients.

Second doses that came at about 4 or about 12 weeks were put together. This clone appeared a single time. As yet, its antigen is unknown. The sample in question was peripheral blood, obtained 28 days after the second AZD1222 dose. The receptor's source is an adult who received the AZD1222 COVID-19 vaccine. The chain has TRBV19 and TRBJ2-7; 8 nucleotides match TRBD1. CDR3 bases: TGTGCCAGTAGTCCAACCGGGACAGGATACTACGAGCAGTACTTC. Protein sequence: CASSPTGTGYYEQYF. The full variable domain, with the rest looked up from reference TRBV19 and TRBJ2-7, is DGGITQSPKYLFRKEGQNVTLSCEQNLNHDAMYWYRQDPGQGLRLIYYSQIVNDFQKGDIAEGYSVSREKKESFPLTVTSAQKNPTAFYLCASSPTGTGYYEQYFGPGTRLTVT.